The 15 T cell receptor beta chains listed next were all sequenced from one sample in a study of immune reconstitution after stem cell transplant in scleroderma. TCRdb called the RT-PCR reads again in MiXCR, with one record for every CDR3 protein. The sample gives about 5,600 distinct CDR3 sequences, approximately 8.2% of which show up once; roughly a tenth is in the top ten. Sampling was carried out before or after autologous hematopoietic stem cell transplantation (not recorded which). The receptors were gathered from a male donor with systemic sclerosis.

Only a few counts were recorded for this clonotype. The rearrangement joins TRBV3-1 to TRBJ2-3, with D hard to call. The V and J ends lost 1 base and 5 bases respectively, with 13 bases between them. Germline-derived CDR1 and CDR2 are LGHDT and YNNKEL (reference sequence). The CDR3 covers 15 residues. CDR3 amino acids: CASSQGGMVGDTQYF. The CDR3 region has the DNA TGTGCCAGCAGCCAAGGTGGTATGGTAGGAGATACGCAGTATTTT.

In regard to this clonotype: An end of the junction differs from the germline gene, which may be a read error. The CDR3: CSARDSGRGDEKLLF. The CDR3, as DNA: TGCAGTGCTAGAGATTCGGGCAGGGGGGACGAAAAACTGCTTTTT. The chain combines TRBV20-1 with TRBJ1-4; 7 nucleotides line up with TRBD1. From germline, CDR1 is DFQATT and CDR2 SNEGSKA (reference sequence). The CDR3 length is 15 residues.

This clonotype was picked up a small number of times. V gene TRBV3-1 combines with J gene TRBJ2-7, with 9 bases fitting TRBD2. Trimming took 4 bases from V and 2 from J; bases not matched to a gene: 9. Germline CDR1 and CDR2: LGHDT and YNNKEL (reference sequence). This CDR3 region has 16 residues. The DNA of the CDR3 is TGTGCCAGCAGCCCCTCTAGGACTAGCGTAACCTACGAGCAGTACTTC. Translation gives CASSPSRTSVTYEQYF.

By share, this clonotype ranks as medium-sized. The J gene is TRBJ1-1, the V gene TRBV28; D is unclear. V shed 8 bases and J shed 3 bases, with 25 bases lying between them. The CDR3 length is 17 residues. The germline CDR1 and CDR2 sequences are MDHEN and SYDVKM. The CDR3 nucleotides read TGTGCCAGCCTCAAATATGGTTCCTGGGAGGTGGACACTGAAGCTTTCTTT. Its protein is CASLKYGSWEVDTEAFF.

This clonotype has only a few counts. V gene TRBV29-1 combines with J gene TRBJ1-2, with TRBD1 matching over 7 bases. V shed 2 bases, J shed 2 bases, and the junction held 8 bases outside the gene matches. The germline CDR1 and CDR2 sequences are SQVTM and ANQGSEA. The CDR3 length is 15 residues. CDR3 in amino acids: CSVETNRDRNYGYTF. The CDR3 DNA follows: TGCAGCGTTGAAACCAACCGGGACAGAAACTATGGCTACACCTTC.

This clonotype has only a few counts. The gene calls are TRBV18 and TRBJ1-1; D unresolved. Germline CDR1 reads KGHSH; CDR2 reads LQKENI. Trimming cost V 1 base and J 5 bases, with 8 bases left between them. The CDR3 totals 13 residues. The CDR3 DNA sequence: TGTGCCAGCTCACCACGTAGGGATACTGAAGCTTTCTTT. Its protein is CASSPRRDTEAFF.

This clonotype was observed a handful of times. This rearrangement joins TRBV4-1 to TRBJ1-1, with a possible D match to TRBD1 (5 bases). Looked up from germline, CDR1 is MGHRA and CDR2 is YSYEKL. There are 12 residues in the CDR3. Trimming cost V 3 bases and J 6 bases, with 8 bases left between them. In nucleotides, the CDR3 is TGCGCCAGCAGCCATGGGGCCGCTGAAGCTTTCTTT. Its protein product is CASSHGAAEAFF.

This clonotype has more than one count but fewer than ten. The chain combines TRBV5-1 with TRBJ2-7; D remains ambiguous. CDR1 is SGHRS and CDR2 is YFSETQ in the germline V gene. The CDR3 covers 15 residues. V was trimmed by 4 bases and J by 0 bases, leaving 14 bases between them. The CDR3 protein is CASSPLTFYSYEQYF. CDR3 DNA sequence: TGCGCCAGCAGCCCGTTGACCTTCTACTCCTACGAGCAGTACTTC.

The chain's CDR3 is CASSEETRTRETQYF. Here the CDR3 DNA reads TGCGCCAGCAGCGAAGAGACTAGAACACGAGAGACCCAGTACTTC. V gene TRBV5-1 combines with J gene TRBJ2-5; D is perhaps TRBD2 (6 bases). Germline V gene sequence: CDR1 SGHRS, CDR2 YFSETQ. The CDR3 consists of 15 residues. V shed 4 bases and J shed 4 bases, with 17 bases lying between them. Filled out from reference TRBV5-1 and TRBJ2-5, the complete variable domain reads KAGVTQTPRYLIKTRGQQVTLSCSPISGHRSVSWYQQTPGQGLQFLFEYFSETQRNKGNFPGRFSGRQFSNSRSEMNVSTLELGDSALYLCASSEETRTRETQYFGPGTRLLVL.

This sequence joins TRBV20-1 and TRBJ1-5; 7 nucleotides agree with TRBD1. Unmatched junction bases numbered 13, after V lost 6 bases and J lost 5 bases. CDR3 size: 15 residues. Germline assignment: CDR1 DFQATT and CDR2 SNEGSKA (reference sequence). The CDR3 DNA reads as TGCAGTGCCAACATACAGGGGAAGGAGCATCAGCCCCAGCATTTT. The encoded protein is CSANIQGKEHQPQHF.

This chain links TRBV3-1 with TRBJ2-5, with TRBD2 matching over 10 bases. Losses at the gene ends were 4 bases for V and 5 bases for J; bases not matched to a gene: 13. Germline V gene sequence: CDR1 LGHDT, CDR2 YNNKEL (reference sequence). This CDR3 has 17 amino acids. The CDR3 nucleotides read TGTGCCAGCAGCCCCACCGCGCCAGCGGGGGGGAGGGAGACCCAGTACTTC. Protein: CASSPTAPAGGRETQYF.

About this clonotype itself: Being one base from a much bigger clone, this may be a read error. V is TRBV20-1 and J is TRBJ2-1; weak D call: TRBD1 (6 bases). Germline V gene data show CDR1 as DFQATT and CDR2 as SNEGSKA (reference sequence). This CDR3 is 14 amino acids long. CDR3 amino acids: CSALLRDTYSEQFF. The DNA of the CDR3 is TGCAGTGCCCTCCTTCGGGACACCTACAGTGAGCAGTTCTTC.

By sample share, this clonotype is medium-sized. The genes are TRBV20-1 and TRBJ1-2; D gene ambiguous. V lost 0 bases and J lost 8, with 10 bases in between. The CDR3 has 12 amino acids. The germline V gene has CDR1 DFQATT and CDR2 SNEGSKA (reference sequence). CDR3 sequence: CSARDTTRGYTF. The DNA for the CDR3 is TGCAGTGCTAGAGACACCACCAGGGGCTACACCTTC.

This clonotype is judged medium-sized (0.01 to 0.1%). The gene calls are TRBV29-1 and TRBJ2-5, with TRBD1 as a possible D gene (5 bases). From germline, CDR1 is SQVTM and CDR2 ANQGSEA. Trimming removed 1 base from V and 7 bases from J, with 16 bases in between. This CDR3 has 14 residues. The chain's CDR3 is CSVEGTNLLGTQYF. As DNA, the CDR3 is TGCAGCGTTGAAGGGACAAACCTCCTCGGGACCCAGTACTTC. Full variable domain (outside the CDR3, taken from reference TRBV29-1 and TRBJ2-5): SAVISQKPSRDICQRGTSLTIQCQVDSQVTMMFWYRQQPGQSLTLIATANQGSEATYESGFVIDKFPISRPNLTFSTLTVSNMSPEDSSIYLCSVEGTNLLGTQYFGPGTRLLVL.

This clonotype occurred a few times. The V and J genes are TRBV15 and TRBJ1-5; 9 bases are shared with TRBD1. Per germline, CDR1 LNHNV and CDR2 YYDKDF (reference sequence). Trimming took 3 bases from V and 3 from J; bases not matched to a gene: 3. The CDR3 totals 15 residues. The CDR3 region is CATSRGQGDNQPQHF. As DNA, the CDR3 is TGTGCCACCAGCAGGGGACAGGGCGACAATCAGCCCCAGCATTTT.